Below are 32 T cell receptor beta chains sequenced from a single sample in a study of T cell responses to AZD1222 COVID-19 vaccine. Sequenced by immunoSEQ multiplex PCR; TCRdb stores in-frame clones only, minus some. Counted here are 95,000 to 150,000 clones, roughly 93% occurring once; the ten biggest clones make up roughly 1.8%. The sample here was peripheral blood, taken on day 0 of AZD1222 vaccination. The receptors originated from an adult in good health.

V is TRBV5-1 and J is TRBJ1-2; D is uncertain. Germline loops: CDR1 SGHRS, CDR2 YFSETQ. V lost 2 bases to trimming and J lost 1 base, with 12 bases between them. The CDR3 is 15 amino acids. CDR3 sequence (DNA): TGCGCCAGCAGCTTCGGGCTCTCTCTTAACTATGGCTACACCTTC. This codes for CASSFGLSLNYGYTF.

The chain recombines TRBV10-2 with TRBJ2-3; 7 bases match TRBD1. V was pared by 9 bases and J by 7 bases, with 13 bases of the junction left unmatched. The CDR3 extends over 14 amino acids. Germline V gene data show CDR1 as WSHSY and CDR2 as SAAADI. The CDR3 DNA is TGCGCCAGTGCCGAGGGCCAGGGGGAAAATACGCAGTATTTT. This gives the protein CASAEGQGENTQYF.

The chain carries TRBV10-3 and TRBJ1-5; perhaps TRBD1 as D (5 bases). V shed 0 bases and J shed 7 bases, with 10 bases lying between them. CDR3 length: 14 amino acids. Germline CDR1 ENHRY, CDR2 SYGVKD. The CDR3: CAISESTAEQPQHF. CDR3 bases: TGTGCCATCAGTGAGTCGACAGCAGAGCAGCCCCAGCATTTT.

This clone was detected a few times. The chain combines TRBV29-1 with TRBJ1-1; tentative D call: TRBD1 (5 bases). The CDR3 contains 17 residues. CDR1 SQVTM and CDR2 ANQGSEA come from the germline V gene. V was pared by 7 bases and J by 0 bases, with 24 bases between. The CDR3 coding sequence is TGCAGCGCCCAGAAAAGCGTAGGGGTTCAGATGAACACTGAAGCTTTCTTT. It specifies CSAQKSVGVQMNTEAFF.

The chain uses TRBV28 and TRBJ1-1, with TRBD1 identical over 7 bases. This CDR3 has 14 residues. V trimming: 4 bases; J trimming: 3 bases; junction bases outside the gene matches: 5. The germline gives CDR1 MDHEN, CDR2 SYDVKM. CDR3 sequence: CASSSGQLYTEAFF. The CDR3 region has the DNA TGTGCCAGCAGTTCGGGACAGCTCTACACTGAAGCTTTCTTT.

The chain has TRBV7-2 and TRBJ2-5; tentatively, D is TRBD2 (6 bases). The CDR3 totals 15 residues. Germline V gene sequence: CDR1 SGHTA, CDR2 FQGNSA. Trimming took 2 bases from V and 5 from J, leaving 15 bases between them. Written as DNA, the CDR3 is TGTGCCAGCAGCTTACGGGGGAAAGATATTGAGACCCAGTACTTC. Residues: CASSLRGKDIETQYF.

This rearrangement joins TRBV6-2 or TRBV6-3 to TRBJ1-1; TRBD1 might be the D (5 bases). Trimming pared 6 bases from V and 0 bases from J, leaving 11 bases between. Germline CDR1 reads MNHEY; CDR2 reads SVGEGT. CDR3 size: 14 residues. CDR3 coding DNA: TGTGCCAGCAGCCGGGGACGGCTGAACACTGAAGCTTTCTTT. Its protein is CASSRGRLNTEAFF.

The chain joins TRBV3-1 (or the pseudogene TRBV3-2) to TRBJ1-1, with 8 bases aligning to TRBD1. Germline CDR1 reads LGHDT; CDR2 reads YNNKEL (reference sequence). The J segment lost 6 bases and the V segment lost 4 bases, leaving 10 bases of the junction unmatched. The CDR3 is 15 residues long. CDR3 sequence reads: CASSPHKTGVPEAFF. Here the CDR3 DNA reads TGTGCCAGCAGCCCCCATAAGACAGGGGTCCCTGAAGCTTTCTTT.

This chain uses TRBV24-1 with TRBJ2-5, with TRBD1 as a possible D gene (6 bases). The V gene lost 3 bases and the J gene lost 4 bases, with 20 bases spanning the gap. The CDR3 is made up of 17 amino acids. Germline loops: CDR1 KGHDR, CDR2 SFDVKD. DNA for the CDR3: TGTGCCACCAGTGATGCCCATACAGGGTTGTCGCCAGAGACCCAGTACTTC. It codes for CATSDAHTGLSPETQYF.

J is TRBJ2-5 and V is TRBV6-1, with 10 bases fitting TRBD1. The length of the CDR3 is 16 residues. V lost 0 bases to trimming and J lost 6 bases; unmatched junction nucleotides: 7. In germline, CDR1 is MNHNS, CDR2 SASEGT. The CDR3 DNA reads as TGTGCCAGCAGTGAAGCGGTAGGGACAGGGGTGCAGACCCAGTACTTC. The encoded protein is CASSEAVGTGVQTQYF.

The chain employs TRBV6-2 or TRBV6-3 and TRBJ1-4, with no clear D. This CDR3 is built from 14 residues. V dropped 4 bases and J dropped 3 bases, with 9 bases sitting between them. In germline, CDR1 is MNHEY, CDR2 SVGEGT. The CDR3 is CASSSGQANEKLFF. The CDR3 nucleotides read TGTGCCAGCAGTTCCGGCCAGGCTAATGAAAAACTGTTTTTT.

This clone is a singleton in its sample. Within the sample, other DNA sequences also encode this same CDR3. The chain carries TRBV15 and TRBJ1-3; TRBD1 might be the D (5 bases). This CDR3 has 15 residues. Trimming cost V 6 bases and J 2 bases, with 14 bases left between them. CDR1 is LNHNV and CDR2 is YYDKDF in the germline V gene (reference sequence). CDR3 DNA: TGTGCCACCAGTCGCGACCGGGACCCTGGAAACACCATATATTTT. It codes for CATSRDRDPGNTIYF. Together with reference TRBV15 and TRBJ1-3, the CDR3 gives the full variable domain: DAMVIQNPRYQVTQFGKPVTLSCSQTLNHNVMYWYQQKSSQAPKLLFHYYDKDFNNEADTPDNFQSRRPNTSFCFLDIRSPGLGDTAMYLCATSRDRDPGNTIYFGEGSWLTVV.

V gene TRBV5-7 combines with J gene TRBJ1-3; D remains unclear. TRBV5-7 carries the ORF label, with uncertain function. V gave up 0 bases and J gave up 0 bases, with 16 bases separating them. The CDR3 is 18 residues long. The CDR3 spells CASSLAIRQESSGNTIYF. The CDR3 nucleotides are TGTGCCAGCAGCTTGGCGATAAGGCAGGAGAGCTCTGGAAACACCATATATTTT.

The rearrangement joins TRBV19 to TRBJ1-1, with D unclear. The CDR3 consists of 12 residues. The germline CDR1 and CDR2 sequences are LNHDA and SQIVND (reference sequence). V lost 8 bases, J lost 4 bases, and 11 bases lay in between. As DNA, the CDR3 is TGTGCCAGTTCCCCGGTGGGCACTGAAGCTTTCTTT. Residues: CASSPVGTEAFF.

The chain combines TRBV5-5 with TRBJ1-1; TRBD1 might be the D (5 bases). Trimming pared 3 bases from V and 4 bases from J, leaving 10 bases between. Looked up from germline, CDR1 is SGHKS and CDR2 is YYEKEE (reference sequence). The CDR3 consists of 13 residues. The CDR3 DNA is TGTGCCAGCAGCTGGGGGGGAGTCACTGAAGCTTTCTTT. Protein product: CASSWGGVTEAFF.

The chain has TRBV7-9 and TRBJ1-2; D not resolved. The V and J ends lost 5 bases and 9 bases respectively, with 16 bases between them. CDR1 and CDR2 from the germline V gene are SEHNR and FQNEAQ (reference sequence). There are 13 residues in the CDR3. The DNA of the CDR3 is TGTGCCAGCAGCCCCTTCTTGAGCAGCAGCTACACCTTC. It specifies CASSPFLSSSYTF.

The chain is built from TRBV7-9 and TRBJ1-1, with D uncertain. V shed 5 bases and J shed 1 base, with 20 bases lying between them. Germline CDR1 SEHNR, CDR2 FQNEAQ (reference sequence). This CDR3 has 17 amino acids. This chain's CDR3 is CASSPPGYRAGNTEAFF. The CDR3, as DNA: TGTGCCAGCAGCCCTCCGGGTTATCGGGCAGGGAACACTGAAGCTTTCTTT.

CDR3 DNA: TGTGCCAGCAGTGACTCGGCAGGCTTCTACAATGAGCAGTTCTTC. Its translation is CASSDSAGFYNEQFF. The rearrangement links TRBV6-4 to TRBJ2-1; D remains unclear. Trimming cost V 0 bases and J 3 bases, with 9 bases left between them. The germline V gene encodes CDR1 MRHNA and CDR2 SNTAGT. The CDR3 contains 15 residues.

The gene calls are TRBV9 and TRBJ1-4, with 8 nucleotides matching TRBD1. There are 16 residues in the CDR3. CDR1 and CDR2 (germline): SGDLS, YYNGEE. V was pared by 1 base and J by 12 bases, with 14 bases of the junction left unmatched. The CDR3 spells CASSVTGGGTGRELFF. Here the CDR3 DNA reads TGTGCCAGCAGCGTAACCGGTGGTGGGACAGGCCGCGAACTGTTTTTT.

V gene TRBV4-1 combines with J gene TRBJ1-1; D remains ambiguous. The germline V and J ends were trimmed by 3 bases and 4 bases, with 12 bases remaining between them. Germline values: CDR1 MGHRA, CDR2 YSYEKL. This CDR3 has 14 amino acids. The CDR3 DNA reads TGCGCCAGCAGCCAGGGCTTTGTGGTCACTGAAGCTTTCTTT. It is translated as CASSQGFVVTEAFF.

The rearrangement links TRBV6-5 to TRBJ1-1; no clear D gene. Germline loops: CDR1 MNHEY, CDR2 SVGAGI. V was cut by 2 bases and J by 8 bases, with 9 bases left in between. The CDR3 extends over 12 amino acids. CDR3 in DNA: TGTGCCAGCAGTTACCCCGAGGGAGAAGCTTTCTTT. Protein: CASSYPEGEAFF.

This clone was seen a single time. The chain uses TRBV3-1 (or the pseudogene TRBV3-2) and TRBJ1-6; 7 bases line up with TRBD1. The ends lost 4 bases at V and 9 bases at J; junction bases unmatched: 6. Per the germline V gene, CDR1 is LGHDT and CDR2 is YNNKEL (reference sequence). This CDR3 has 14 amino acids. CDR3 region: CASSPDREVSPLHF. CDR3 nucleotide sequence: TGTGCCAGCAGCCCTGACAGGGAGGTTTCACCCCTCCACTTT.

This chain joins TRBV10-3 and TRBJ1-4; 9 positions match TRBD1. The V gene's germline CDR1 is ENHRY and CDR2 SYGVKD. V shed 3 bases, J shed 7 bases, and the junction held 3 bases outside the gene matches. The CDR3 spans 14 residues. This CDR3 reads CAISEQGAGEKLFF. The CDR3 DNA follows: TGTGCCATCAGTGAACAGGGGGCTGGTGAAAAACTGTTTTTT.

The chain recombines TRBV30 with TRBJ1-2; a possible D gene is TRBD1 (5 bases). The V gene lost 4 bases and the J gene lost 4 bases, with 7 bases spanning the gap. Germline loops: CDR1 GTSNPN, CDR2 SVGIG (reference sequence). The CDR3 covers 11 residues. Here the CDR3 reads CAWTGSYGYTF. DNA of the CDR3: TGTGCCTGGACAGGGTCCTATGGCTACACCTTC.

The rearrangement joins TRBV6-6 to TRBJ2-3, with D uncertain. CDR3 length equals 11 residues. V was trimmed by 5 bases and J by 2 bases, leaving 2 bases between them. CDR1 is MNHNY and CDR2 is SVGAGI in the germline V gene (reference sequence). The CDR3: CASSTTDTQYF. The CDR3 region has the DNA TGTGCCAGCAGTACCACAGATACGCAGTATTTT.

This rearrangement joins TRBV21-1 to TRBJ1-2. TRBV21-1 is described as a pseudogene. The CDR3 is 12 residues long. CDR3 nucleotide sequence: TGTGCCAGCAGCAAATGGGGTTGTGGCTACACCTTC. It encodes CASSKWGCGYTF.

The chain recombines TRBV6-1 with TRBJ1-2, with D possibly matching TRBD1 (5 bases). CDR1 and CDR2 from the germline V gene are MNHNS and SASEGT. V lost 4 bases and J lost 3, with 21 bases in between. The CDR3 contains 17 residues. The DNA of the CDR3 is TGTGCCAGCAGTGGGTTGAGTACAGGAGGGCGAGACTATGGCTACACCTTC. Encoded protein: CASSGLSTGGRDYGYTF.

The V gene is TRBV6-5, the J gene TRBJ2-7; tentative D call: TRBD1 (6 bases). With 4 bases removed from V and 8 bases from J, the gap between germline ends came to 24 bases. This CDR3 has 16 residues. Germline V gives CDR1 MNHEY, CDR2 SVGAGI. DNA for the CDR3: TGTGCCAGCAGTTCCGGCCCACCGGGACACCTGGGGAAGCAGTACTTC. Encoded protein: CASSSGPPGHLGKQYF.

The table lists this clone with a count of one. This sequence joins TRBV5-1 and TRBJ1-1, with D maybe TRBD1 (6 bases). Trimming cost V 4 bases and J 0 bases, with 13 bases left between them. The CDR3 totals 15 residues. From germline, CDR1 is SGHRS and CDR2 YFSETQ. CDR3 nucleotide sequence: TGCGCCAGCAGCGCCACCGCAGGGGTGAACACTGAAGCTTTCTTT. Its translation: CASSATAGVNTEAFF.

This clone was seen once. DNA for the CDR3: TGTGCCAGCAGCATTGGATGGGACAGGGACACTGAAGCTTTCTTT. Amino acids: CASSIGWDRDTEAFF. The chain combines TRBV27 with TRBJ1-1; 9 nucleotides align to TRBD1. Losses at the gene ends were 6 bases for V and 3 bases for J; bases not matched to a gene: 8. Germline V gives CDR1 MNHEY, CDR2 SMNVEV (reference sequence). This CDR3 is 15 amino acids long.

The V call is TRBV6-5, the J call TRBJ1-1, with D uncertain. This CDR3 is 14 amino acids long. The V gene lost 0 bases and the J gene lost 5 bases, with 10 bases spanning the gap. Germline-derived CDR1 and CDR2 are MNHEY and SVGAGI. CDR3 bases: TGTGCCAGCAGTTACTCGGTCTCGGGGACTGAAGCTTTCTTT. Amino acid sequence: CASSYSVSGTEAFF.

The chain carries TRBV3-1 (or the pseudogene TRBV3-2) and TRBJ2-3; D gene unclear. Germline V gene sequence: CDR1 LGHDT, CDR2 YNNKEL (reference sequence). This CDR3 is built from 13 residues. V was cut by 2 bases and J by 6 bases, with 9 bases left in between. The CDR3 DNA is TGTGCCAGCAGCCAAAAGCTGGGCGATACGCAGTATTTT. This sequence encodes CASSQKLGDTQYF.